The 13 T cell receptor beta chains given below trace back to one sample, sequenced in a study of neurological immune-mediated disorders. MiXCR was run by TCRdb on the 5' RACE reads, yielding one entry per CDR3 protein. This sample has approximately 86,000 distinct CDR3 sequences, with 2% to 3% found just once. Sequences were obtained from PBMCs. These receptors came from a woman in her twenties or thirties with multiple sclerosis.

In its sample, this clonotype was seen many times. J is TRBJ2-7 and V is TRBV7-9; D remains ambiguous. Trimming removed 4 bases from V and 5 bases from J, with 21 bases in between. The length of the CDR3 is 16 residues. Per the germline V gene, CDR1 is SEHNR and CDR2 is FQNEAQ (reference sequence). In DNA form, the CDR3 reads TGTGCCAGCAGCTCCTACGACACCGAGAAAGCCCACGAGCAGTACTTC. This codes for CASSSYDTEKAHEQYF.

As to this clonotype: Lacking the conserved final phenylalanine or tryptophan, this CDR3 likely reflects a read error. The chain joins TRBV10-3 to TRBJ1-2; perhaps TRBD1 as D (5 bases). Trimming took 3 bases from V and 0 from J, leaving 20 bases between them. Germline CDR1 and CDR2: ENHRY and SYGVKD. The CDR3 runs 18 residues. CDR3 nucleotide sequence: TGTGCCATCAGTGAACCGCAGGGTCTCCGATATACTAACTATGGCTACACCAAC. Translating it yields CAISEPQGLRYTNYGYTN.

The rearrangement links TRBV4-1 to TRBJ2-3; D remains unclear. The CDR3 totals 14 residues. Germline-derived CDR1 and CDR2 are MGHRA and YSYEKL. Trimming cost V 3 bases and J 4 bases, with 11 bases left between them. The CDR3: CASSHVNHPDTQYF. The CDR3 region has the DNA TGCGCCAGCAGCCATGTCAACCACCCAGATACGCAGTATTTT.

This clonotype was recorded at least ten times. This rearrangement joins TRBV4-3 to TRBJ2-7; TRBD1 matches at 10 bases. Germline V gives CDR1 LGHNA, CDR2 YSLEER. The ends lost 1 base at V and 3 bases at J; junction bases unmatched: 0. CDR3 size: 14 residues. CDR3 in amino acids: CASSQGDRGYEQYF. As DNA, the CDR3 is TGCGCCAGCAGCCAAGGGGACAGGGGCTACGAGCAGTACTTC.

The table lists this clonotype with many counts. The chain joins TRBV24-1 to TRBJ2-3; tentatively, D is TRBD1 or TRBD2 (6 bases each). V lost 4 bases, J lost 5 bases, and 18 bases lay in between. Germline assignment: CDR1 KGHDR and CDR2 SFDVKD. The CDR3 length is 16 residues. CDR3 in DNA: TGTGCCACCAGTGACCGTCGACAGGCGCGGGGAGATACGCAGTATTTT. Encoded protein: CATSDRRQARGDTQYF.

This clonotype appeared many times. The J gene is TRBJ2-7, the V gene TRBV29-1; tentative D call: TRBD1 (5 bases). With 4 bases removed from V and 2 bases from J, the gap between germline ends came to 12 bases. This CDR3 contains 13 residues. Germline loops: CDR1 SQVTM, CDR2 ANQGSEA. DNA of the CDR3: TGCAGCGTTGGGTCGCAGGGAACCTACGAGCAGTACTTC. Its translation: CSVGSQGTYEQYF.

This clonotype was recorded many times. The chain is built from TRBV12-3 or TRBV12-4 and TRBJ1-4; D not resolved. The V end lost 6 bases, the J end lost 0 bases, and 14 bases lay between the germline ends. The length of the CDR3 is 16 residues. The CDR3 sequence is CASSTGTVATNEKLFF. In DNA form, the CDR3 reads TGTGCCAGCAGCACGGGTACGGTCGCAACTAATGAAAAACTGTTTTTT.

The chain employs TRBV4-1 and TRBJ2-5; D remains ambiguous. Germline V gene lookup returns CDR1 MGHRA and CDR2 YSYEKL. The CDR3 has 14 amino acids. V was trimmed by 0 bases and J by 2 bases, leaving 7 bases between them. Here the CDR3 DNA reads TGCGCCAGCAGCCAAGACGACCCACAAGAGACCCAGTACTTC. Translating gives CASSQDDPQETQYF.

The table lists this clonotype with many counts. J is TRBJ2-7 and V is TRBV7-8; possible D gene TRBD2, 6 bases. CDR1 and CDR2 (germline): SGHVS, FQNEAQ. The CDR3 has 13 amino acids. V was clipped by 2 bases and J by 5 bases, with 10 bases between them. CDR3 sequence reads: CASSLIRRDEQYF. The CDR3 DNA sequence: TGTGCCAGCAGCTTAATCAGGAGGGACGAGCAGTACTTC.

This clonotype was recorded many times. The chain employs TRBV7-2 and TRBJ2-6; D uncertain. Trimming removed 1 base at V and 0 bases at J, with 4 bases between. This CDR3 spans 15 amino acids. Germline V gives CDR1 SGHTA, CDR2 FQGNSA. CDR3 loop: CASSLVPSGANVLTF. Here the CDR3 DNA reads TGTGCCAGCAGCTTAGTCCCCTCTGGGGCCAACGTCCTGACTTTC.

This clonotype showed up many times. The chain links TRBV4-1 to TRBJ2-3, with 8 nucleotides matching TRBD2. This CDR3 has 15 residues. V dropped 0 bases and J dropped 4; count of bases not matched to a gene: 3. Germline CDR1 MGHRA, CDR2 YSYEKL. CDR3 region: CASSQDSGSADTQYF. CDR3 coding DNA: TGCGCCAGCAGCCAAGACAGCGGGAGTGCAGATACGCAGTATTTT.

This clonotype was seen at least ten times. This sequence joins TRBV7-2 and TRBJ2-1, with 8 bases that match TRBD2. V shed 5 bases and J 4 bases; nucleotides not matched to a gene: 10. The CDR3 loop spans 16 amino acids. Germline V gives CDR1 SGHTA, CDR2 FQGNSA. The CDR3 sequence is CASSPRQSGSYNEQFF. CDR3 in DNA: TGTGCCAGCAGCCCGAGACAAAGCGGGAGTTACAATGAGCAGTTCTTC.

This clonotype came up many times. The rearrangement joins TRBV5-1 to TRBJ1-2; D is undetermined. With 2 bases removed from V and 2 bases from J, the gap between germline ends came to 7 bases. This CDR3 is 13 amino acids long. Germline loops: CDR1 SGHRS, CDR2 YFSETQ. CDR3 sequence: CASSFDQNYGYTF. In DNA, the CDR3 is TGCGCCAGCAGCTTCGATCAGAACTATGGCTACACCTTC.